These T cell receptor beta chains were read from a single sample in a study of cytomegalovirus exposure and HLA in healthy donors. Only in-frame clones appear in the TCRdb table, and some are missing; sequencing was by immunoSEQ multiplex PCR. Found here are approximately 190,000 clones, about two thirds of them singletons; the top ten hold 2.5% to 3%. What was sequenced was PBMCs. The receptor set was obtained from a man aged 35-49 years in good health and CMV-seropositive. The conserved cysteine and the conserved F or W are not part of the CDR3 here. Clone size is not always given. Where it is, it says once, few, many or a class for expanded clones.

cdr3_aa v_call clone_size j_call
SSSRQGIEAF TRBV7-9 . TRBJ1-1
ASSVGQGASGNTIY TRBV9 few TRBJ1-3
ASSRGQGFNEKLF TRBV4-3 . TRBJ1-4
AISVLGLAVGDEQF TRBV10-3 . TRBJ2-1
ASSTGTGEAF TRBV11-2 . TRBJ1-1
ASSLVGRSRQLAKNIQY TRBV7-4 . TRBJ2-4
ASSLGGGNQPQH TRBV7-2 . TRBJ1-5
ASSHRTGGPANYGYT TRBV7-9 . TRBJ1-2
ASSATGGGEKLF TRBV5-4 . TRBJ1-4
ASGRGTGQY TRBV12-5 . TRBJ2-7
AGRDWGSYGYT TRBV2 once TRBJ1-2
ASSPDTYEQY TRBV5-1 . TRBJ2-7
ASSDRTGLGEKLF TRBV7-9 few TRBJ1-4
ASTQTGPNEKLF TRBV19 . TRBJ1-4
ASSLLGGNQPQH TRBV27 . TRBJ1-5
ASSLGGEVREQF TRBV5-1 . TRBJ2-1
ASSQARGGETQY TRBV4-3 . TRBJ2-5
ASSLRSGLGGGALEQF TRBV5-1 . TRBJ2-1
ASQQVRGNQPQH TRBV5-8 few TRBJ1-5
AAQRTEYNEQF TRBV2 . TRBJ2-1
ASSPPGRGETQY TRBV4-2 . TRBJ2-5
ASSVGQVSTGELF TRBV9 . TRBJ2-2
ASRGQGAKNIQY TRBV19 few TRBJ2-4
ASSLSFRGVETQY TRBV27 . TRBJ2-5
ATRRGLGGDTQY TRBV6-5 once TRBJ2-3
ASSSPSNSPLH TRBV6-5 once TRBJ1-6
ASSPRQALSYEQY TRBV18 few TRBJ2-7
ASSSTSGGANTGELF TRBV5-1 . TRBJ2-2
ASSEAKGGVLSYEQY TRBV6-1 . TRBJ2-7
ASSRTVPTDTQY TRBV11-2 . TRBJ2-3
ASSVGVGTSTDTQY TRBV9 . TRBJ2-3
ASSGRAVPSEQF TRBV19 . TRBJ2-1